These 25 T cell receptor beta chains were sequenced from one sample in a study of blood T cell repertoires in COVID-19. This table comes from immunoSEQ multiplex PCR, and its TCRdb copy is limited to in-frame clones, with some not included. The data hold approximately 100,000 clones, with approximately 80% observed a single time. Material: peripheral blood. These receptors all come from a man at least 80 years old with COVID-19, enrolled during active disease.

The chain has TRBV7-2 and TRBJ2-3, with 7 bases matching TRBD1. CDR1 and CDR2 from the germline V gene are SGHTA and FQGNSA. V shed 4 bases, J shed 3 bases, and the junction held 4 bases outside the gene matches. The CDR3 is 14 amino acids. CDR3 protein: CASSSTGPTDTQYF. For the CDR3, the DNA is TGTGCCAGCAGCTCGACAGGGCCGACAGATACGCAGTATTTT.

The gene calls are TRBV6-1 and TRBJ1-1, with a tentative D call TRBD1 (5 bases). The CDR3 spans 14 residues. CDR1 is MNHNS and CDR2 is SASEGT in the germline V gene. Trimming removed 2 bases at V and 2 bases at J, with 9 bases between. CDR3: CASSEWGGNTEAFF. The CDR3 coding sequence is TGTGCCAGCAGTGAATGGGGCGGTAACACTGAAGCTTTCTTT.

The chain links TRBV28 to TRBJ1-1; no firm D call. CDR1 MDHEN and CDR2 SYDVKM come from the germline V gene. The CDR3 consists of 12 residues. V lost 6 bases and J lost 0, with 5 bases in between. The CDR3 here is CASSPMNTEAFF. In nucleotides, the CDR3 is TGTGCCAGCAGCCCCATGAACACTGAAGCTTTCTTT.

CDR3 bases: TGTGCCAGCAGCAACTTTAGCGGCCCGGGGGGCTACGAGCAGTACTTC. Protein sequence: CASSNFSGPGGYEQYF. The genes are TRBV21-1 and TRBJ2-7; no DNA check was done on the table's D call, TRBD2. TRBV21-1 is deemed a pseudogene. The CDR3 contains 16 residues.

This chain joins TRBV5-5 and TRBJ1-3, with D unresolved. With 1 base removed from V and 0 bases from J, the gap between germline ends came to 14 bases. The V gene's germline CDR1 is SGHKS and CDR2 YYEKEE (reference sequence). CDR3 length equals 17 residues. The CDR3 protein is CASSLLGVRFSGNTIYF. In DNA, the CDR3 is TGTGCCAGCAGCTTGTTAGGAGTACGGTTCTCTGGAAACACCATATATTTT.

The chain joins TRBV5-4 to TRBJ1-2; TRBD1 matches at 9 bases. J lost 4 bases, V lost 4 bases, and 2 bases had no gene match. There are 13 residues in the CDR3. Germline V lookup: CDR1 SGHNT, CDR2 YYREEE (reference sequence). The CDR3 bases are TGTGCCAGCAGCGAGGACAGGGGCTATGGCTACACCTTC. Its translation: CASSEDRGYGYTF.

In its sample, this clone was seen a few times. V is TRBV11-2 and J is TRBJ2-5; no definite D call. V lost 0 bases and J 5 bases, leaving 4 bases between the germline ends. The CDR3 consists of 12 residues. Germline V gives CDR1 SGHAT, CDR2 FQNNGV. The CDR3 sequence is CASSLDRETQYF. The CDR3 coding sequence is TGTGCCAGCAGCTTAGATCGTGAGACCCAGTACTTC.

The V and J genes are TRBV7-6 and TRBJ2-1; D is unresolved. In germline, CDR1 is SGHVS, CDR2 FNYEAQ. V was shortened by 5 bases and J by 3 bases, with 8 bases between the two germline ends. The length of the CDR3 is 13 residues. Here the CDR3 DNA reads TGTGCCAGCAGCCCAGACTTCTACAATGAGCAGTTCTTC. Amino acid sequence: CASSPDFYNEQFF.

This chain uses TRBV4-3 with TRBJ2-7; possibly TRBD2 for D (5 bases). Trimming shortened V by 2 bases and J by 1 base, and 9 bases separated the two germline ends. This CDR3 comprises 14 residues. The germline V gene has CDR1 LGHNA and CDR2 YSLEER. DNA for the CDR3: TGCGCCAGCAGCCAAACCACTAGTTCCTACGAGCAGTACTTC. This codes for CASSQTTSSYEQYF.

The gene calls are TRBV5-6 and TRBJ1-1, with D uncertain. There are 12 residues in the CDR3. The V gene's germline CDR1 is SGHDT and CDR2 YYEEEE. Trimming took 2 bases from V and 7 from J, leaving 9 bases between them. The CDR3 is CASSFQVGEAFF. The CDR3 coding sequence is TGTGCCAGCAGCTTTCAGGTTGGTGAAGCTTTCTTT.

The J gene is TRBJ2-2, the V gene TRBV6-6, with TRBD2 matching over 11 bases. V lost 5 bases, J lost 0 bases, and 5 bases stayed unmatched. Germline values: CDR1 MNHNY, CDR2 SVGAGI (reference sequence). This CDR3 is built from 17 residues. This CDR3 is CASSPTSGRANTGELFF. The DNA for the CDR3 is TGTGCCAGCAGTCCTACTAGCGGGAGAGCGAACACCGGGGAGCTGTTTTTT.

This clone was recorded a few times. The genes are TRBV27 and TRBJ1-1, with a weak D call TRBD1 (6 bases). This CDR3 is 13 amino acids long. The V end lost 8 bases, the J end lost 4 bases, and 14 bases lay between the germline ends. Germline assignment: CDR1 MNHEY and CDR2 SMNVEV (reference sequence). The CDR3 reads CASGRRGATEAFF. Here the CDR3 DNA reads TGTGCCAGCGGCCGTCGGGGGGCCACTGAAGCTTTCTTT.

V is TRBV3-1 (or the pseudogene TRBV3-2) and J is TRBJ2-7, with 10 positions matching TRBD2. V shed 0 bases and J 9 bases; nucleotides not matched to a gene: 17. Germline-derived CDR1 and CDR2 are LGHDT and YNNKEL (reference sequence). CDR3 length equals 18 residues. The CDR3: CASSQDLVIAGGYRRQYF. The CDR3 DNA is TGTGCCAGCAGCCAAGATCTAGTAATAGCGGGAGGTTATAGGCGGCAGTACTTC.

The rearrangement uses TRBV9 and TRBJ1-5; 8 bases line up with TRBD1. CDR1 and CDR2 from the germline V gene are SGDLS and YYNGEE. Trimming at V came to 3 bases and at J to 5 bases, leaving 4 bases not matched to a gene. The CDR3 extends over 14 amino acids. CDR3 protein: CASSAQGADQPQHF. CDR3 DNA: TGTGCCAGCAGCGCGCAGGGGGCGGATCAGCCCCAGCATTTT.

The chain recombines TRBV15 with TRBJ2-7; D may be TRBD2 (6 bases). CDR3 size: 15 residues. The V end lost 0 bases, the J end lost 7 bases, and 16 bases lay between the germline ends. Germline CDR1 and CDR2: LNHNV and YYDKDF (reference sequence). The CDR3 DNA reads TGTGCCACCAGCAGAGAGGGGGGATGGGGTCGGGAGCAGTACTTC. It codes for CATSREGGWGREQYF. Full variable domain (remainder filled in from reference TRBV15 and TRBJ2-7): DAMVIQNPRYQVTQFGKPVTLSCSQTLNHNVMYWYQQKSSQAPKLLFHYYDKDFNNEADTPDNFQSRRPNTSFCFLDIRSPGLGDTAMYLCATSREGGWGREQYFGPGTRLTVT.

The V gene is TRBV23-1, the J gene TRBJ1-1, with a tentative D call TRBD1 (6 bases). TRBV23-1 is noted as an ORF with a role that remains uncertain. V lost 5 bases and J 3 bases, leaving 19 bases between the germline ends. The CDR3 is 16 residues long. In nucleotides, the CDR3 is TGCGCCAGCAGTATCTTCGCACAGGGTCGAGACACTGAAGCTTTCTTT. It translates to CASSIFAQGRDTEAFF.

This sequence joins TRBV7-9 and TRBJ1-2, with 11 positions matching TRBD1. J was trimmed by 7 bases and V by 5 bases; bases with no gene match: 6. The germline V gene encodes CDR1 SEHNR and CDR2 FQNEAQ (reference sequence). This CDR3 spans 14 amino acids. CDR3 sequence (DNA): TGTGCCAGCAGCCTGGACAGGGGGCAGGCTGGCTACACCTTC. This codes for CASSLDRGQAGYTF.

The V gene is TRBV12-3 or TRBV12-4, the J gene TRBJ1-2; perhaps TRBD1 as D (6 bases). Trimming removed 5 bases at V and 5 bases at J, with 12 bases between. This CDR3 has 13 residues. CDR3 DNA: TGTGCCAGCAGTCTCAGGGGTGGATATGGCTACACCTTC. Residues: CASSLRGGYGYTF.

A word on this clone: This sample also contains other DNA sequences that code for the same CDR3. The V and J genes are TRBV9 and TRBJ1-2; D is ambiguous. CDR1 and CDR2 (germline): SGDLS, YYNGEE. Trimming removed 0 bases at V and 3 bases at J, with 6 bases between. This CDR3 has 13 residues. Written as DNA, the CDR3 is TGTGCCAGCAGCGTAGGAGGCTACTATGGCTACACCTTC. Encoded protein: CASSVGGYYGYTF.

This chain joins TRBV6-5 and TRBJ2-7; tentatively, D is TRBD1 (6 bases). CDR1 is MNHEY, CDR2 SVGAGI, per germline. CDR3 length: 14 amino acids. Trimming left V 6 bases short and J 3 bases short, with 15 bases between. Here the CDR3 reads CASSSRDNGYEQYF. The CDR3 DNA reads as TGTGCCAGCAGCTCCCGGGACAACGGCTACGAGCAGTACTTC.

The rearrangement uses TRBV28 and TRBJ1-5; possibly TRBD1 for D (6 bases). V lost 5 bases, J lost 7 bases, and 15 bases lay in between. CDR3 size: 14 residues. Germline-derived CDR1 and CDR2 are MDHEN and SYDVKM. Here the CDR3 DNA reads TGTGCCAGCAGTCCGGTAACAGGGTTACAGCCCCAGCATTTT. Protein sequence: CASSPVTGLQPQHF.

This clone was seen just once. J is TRBJ2-3 and V is TRBV6-5; D may be TRBD2 (5 bases). The CDR3 is 15 amino acids. CDR1 MNHEY and CDR2 SVGAGI come from the germline V gene. Trimming left V 0 bases short and J 5 bases short, with 12 bases between. CDR3 in DNA: TGTGCCAGCAGTTACTCATGGGATCGGGGAGATACGCAGTATTTT. This sequence encodes CASSYSWDRGDTQYF.

This chain uses TRBV29-1 with TRBJ2-1; 15 positions agree with TRBD2. The CDR3 has 12 amino acids. Germline-derived CDR1 and CDR2 are SQVTM and ANQGSEA. V gave up 6 bases and J gave up 16 bases; unmatched junction bases: 7. CDR3 bases: TGCAGCGTCCAACGGACTAGCGGGAGGGTTTTCTTC. Protein sequence: CSVQRTSGRVFF.

The chain uses TRBV10-3 and TRBJ1-2; 9 nucleotides align to TRBD1. V trimming: 6 bases; J trimming: 6 bases; junction bases outside the gene matches: 5. Germline CDR1 is ENHRY and CDR2 is SYGVKD. The CDR3 totals 13 residues. The CDR3: CAISGQGRHGYTF. Here the CDR3 DNA reads TGTGCCATCAGCGGACAGGGGAGGCATGGCTACACCTTC.

In this sample, this clone turned up once. V is TRBV11-2 and J is TRBJ1-5; 8 bases are shared with TRBD1. V was clipped by 2 bases and J by 1 base; unmatched bases: 7. This CDR3 region has 17 residues. CDR1 is SGHAT and CDR2 is FQNNGV in the germline V gene. Here the CDR3 reads CASSLSGTGLSNQPQHF. The CDR3, as DNA: TGTGCCAGCAGCTTATCCGGGACAGGACTGAGCAATCAGCCCCAGCATTTT.